These T cell receptor beta chains were read from a single sample in a study of blood T cells in healthy people across ages. Via MiXCR, TCRdb re-called the 5' RACE reads, giving one row per CDR3 protein. The table shows over a million distinct CDR3 sequences, with over 35% occurring only once. The sequenced material came from blood. These receptors originate from a woman aged 60-75 years in good health. The CDR3 runs from the conserved cysteine through the conserved F or W. D genes are given only for firm matches. Where a row states a size, it is once, few, many or the class of an expanded clone; other rows omit it.

d_call clone_size j_call cdr3_length v_call cdr3_aa cdr3_nt
TRBD2 few TRBJ2-7 15 TRBV7-3 CASSLEAGASYEQYF TGTGCCAGCAGCTTAGAAGCGGGAGCATCCTACGAGCAGTACTTC
- - TRBJ2-1 13 TRBV6-4 CASSERQYNEQFF TGTGCCAGCAGTGAGCGACAGTACAATGAGCAGTTCTTC
- - TRBJ1-6 16 TRBV5-5 CASSFTRSSYNSPLHF TGTGCCAGCAGCTTTACCAGGAGCTCCTATAATTCACCCCTCCACTTT
- - TRBJ2-1 13 TRBV5-1 CASSPSGPHEQFF TGCGCCAGCAGCCCCTCGGGACCCCATGAGCAGTTCTTC
TRBD1 few TRBJ1-4 14 TRBV12-3/TRBV12-4 CASRAGQVAEKLFF TGTGCCAGCAGGGCGGGACAGGTTGCGGAAAAACTGTTTTTT
- many TRBJ2-5 14 TRBV7-2 CASSTRAAKGTQYF TGTGCCAGCAGCACCCGGGCGGCTAAAGGGACCCAGTACTTC
- - TRBJ2-3 11 TRBV7-8 CASSLDPTQYF TGTGCCAGCAGCTTAGACCCTACGCAGTATTTT
- many TRBJ2-5 14 TRBV5-5 CASSLVPEGETQYF TGTGCCAGCAGCTTGGTTCCGGAGGGGGAGACCCAGTACTTC
TRBD1 few TRBJ2-7 13 TRBV2 CASKGQGFYEQYF TGTGCCAGCAAGGGACAGGGGTTCTACGAGCAGTACTTC
- - TRBJ1-4 15 TRBV12-3/TRBV12-4 CASSFTGLEDEKLFF TGTGCCAGCAGTTTCACCGGTTTGGAAGATGAAAAACTGTTTTTT
TRBD2 - TRBJ2-7 13 TRBV12-3/TRBV12-4 CASSFRREGEQYF TGTGCCAGCAGCTTCCGCAGGGAGGGCGAGCAGTACTTC
- - TRBJ2-1 14 TRBV2 CASSGRTVDNEQFF TGTGCCAGCAGTGGGAGGACAGTTGACAATGAGCAGTTCTTC
- - TRBJ2-7 14 TRBV27 CASRVASWVDEQYF TGTGCCAGCAGGGTGGCTAGCTGGGTAGACGAGCAGTACTTC
TRBD2 - TRBJ2-7 18 TRBV20-1 CSAPPLLAGGGSYNEQYF TGCAGTGCTCCCCCCCTACTAGCGGGGGGGGGCTCCTACAATGAGCAGTACTTC
- few TRBJ1-1 15 TRBV27 CASSFSRGGGTEAFF TGTGCCAGCAGTTTTTCGAGAGGGGGGGGCACTGAAGCTTTCTTT
TRBD2 few TRBJ2-5 15 TRBV7-8 CASSIVGSGGNSPYF TGTGCCAGCAGTATAGTGGGGTCCGGGGGGAACAGTCCGTACTTC
- once TRBJ2-5 13 TRBV6-1 CATRLDGKGTQYF TGTGCCACCAGACTCGACGGGAAAGGGACCCAGTACTTC
TRBD1 few TRBJ2-7 14 TRBV5-5 CASQWGTGSYEQYF TGTGCCAGCCAGTGGGGGACAGGATCCTACGAGCAGTACTTC
TRBD1 few TRBJ2-1 12 TRBV20-1 CSARNRGYEQFF TGCAGTGCCAGAAACAGGGGTTATGAGCAGTTCTTC
TRBD1 - TRBJ2-1 13 TRBV29-1 CSVGDRGYNEQFF TGCAGCGTTGGGGACAGGGGTTACAATGAGCAGTTCTTC
- few TRBJ2-1 14 TRBV11-1 CASSATTSPGEQFF TGTGCCAGCAGCGCTACGACTAGTCCCGGGGAGCAGTTCTTC
TRBD2 few TRBJ2-7 15 TRBV20-1 CSARDRSGGIYEQYF TGCAGTGCTAGAGATAGGTCGGGAGGGATCTACGAGCAGTACTTC
- - TRBJ2-2 18 TRBV7-8 CASRSQIGNRANTGELFF TGTGCCAGCAGGTCGCAAATCGGGAACAGGGCGAACACCGGGGAGCTGTTTTTT
- few TRBJ1-2 14 TRBV12-3/TRBV12-4 CASSPGHPNYGYTF TGTGCCAGCAGTCCGGGACACCCTAACTATGGCTACACCTTC
- - TRBJ1-2 13 TRBV29-1 CSVEHRDIGGYTF TGCAGCGTTGAACACAGGGACATTGGTGGCTACACCTTC
TRBD1 - TRBJ2-7 17 TRBV7-2 CASSLAGGQGIYYEQYF TGTGCCAGCAGCTTAGCGGGGGGACAGGGGATTTACTACGAGCAGTACTTC
- - TRBJ1-5 18 TRBV7-6 CASSLEAGHPERDQPQHF TGTGCCAGCAGCTTAGAGGCGGGACATCCTGAAAGAGATCAGCCCCAGCATTTT
- many TRBJ2-7 20 TRBV5-1 CASSLLPVHTGSPGTYEQYF TGCGCCAGCAGCTTGCTCCCCGTACACACCGGGTCCCCGGGGACCTACGAGCAGTACTTC
- - TRBJ2-7 14 TRBV27 CASSLGPITYEQYF TGTGCCAGCAGTTTAGGCCCCATCACCTACGAGCAGTACTTC
- - TRBJ2-1 14 TRBV7-9 CASSSMTTRDEQFF TGTGCCAGCAGCTCCATGACGACTAGGGATGAGCAGTTCTTC
TRBD1 once TRBJ2-7 14 TRBV5-1 CASSAGQGIYEQYF TGCGCCAGCAGCGCCGGACAGGGGATTTACGAGCAGTACTTC
- - TRBJ1-2 14 TRBV7-3 CASSPIGMNYGYTF TGTGCCAGCAGCCCTATAGGGATGAACTATGGCTACACCTTC
TRBD1 - TRBJ2-5 13 TRBV18 CASSLKQGAEQYF TGTGCCAGCTCACTAAAACAGGGGGCAGAGCAGTACTTC
- - TRBJ2-7 14 TRBV20-1 CSANTHGGAYEQYF TGCAGTGCTAATACCCATGGGGGGGCTTACGAGCAGTACTTC
TRBD1 - TRBJ2-7 15 TRBV20-1 CSASSNRGRYNEQYF TGCAGTGCTAGTTCCAACAGGGGACGTTACAATGAGCAGTACTTC
TRBD1 once TRBJ2-3 14 TRBV20-1 CSAKDREFTDTQYF TGCAGTGCTAAGGACAGGGAGTTCACAGATACGCAGTATTTT
- once TRBJ2-2 15 TRBV21-1 CASSAYKQNTGELFF TGTGCCAGCAGCGCCTATAAACAGAACACCGGGGAGCTGTTTTTT
- - TRBJ1-4 13 TRBV6-6 CASSDNSYEKLFF TGTGCCAGCAGTGACAACAGTTATGAAAAACTGTTTTTT
- - TRBJ2-7 14 TRBV11-1 CASRDTGTIYEQYF TGTGCCAGCAGGGATACAGGGACCATCTACGAGCAGTACTTC
TRBD1 once TRBJ1-1 16 TRBV29-1 CSVGTGGFNRVTEAFF TGCAGCGTGGGGACAGGGGGCTTTAATAGAGTAACTGAAGCTTTCTTT
- few TRBJ2-5 15 TRBV12-5 CASVKWDGNQETQYF TGTGCTAGTGTTAAGTGGGACGGTAATCAAGAGACCCAGTACTTC
TRBD2 many TRBJ2-1 13 TRBV28 CASRTSGNNEQFF TGTGCCAGCAGGACTAGCGGAAACAATGAGCAGTTCTTC
TRBD2 few TRBJ2-1 15 TRBV13 CASSRGTSGNDEQFF TGTGCCAGCAGCCGAGGGACTAGCGGGAACGATGAGCAGTTCTTC
- - TRBJ2-1 16 TRBV29-1 CSVEDRDLSSYNEQFF TGCAGCGTTGAAGATCGGGACCTAAGCTCCTACAATGAGCAGTTCTTC
- few TRBJ2-1 14 TRBV20-1 CSARDGRTYNEQFF TGCAGTGCTAGAGACGGGCGAACCTACAATGAGCAGTTCTTC
TRBD2 - TRBJ2-5 16 TRBV7-2 CASSLAGTRGGETQYF TGTGCCAGCAGCTTAGCGGGGACTAGAGGCGGTGAGACCCAGTACTTC
- few TRBJ2-7 14 TRBV12-3/TRBV12-4 CASSLKGRAYEQYF TGTGCCAGCAGTTTAAAGGGGCGAGCCTACGAGCAGTACTTC
TRBD1 few TRBJ2-1 17 TRBV5-1 CASSLWGQGTSYNEQFF TGCGCCAGCAGCTTGTGGGGACAGGGGACCTCCTACAATGAGCAGTTCTTC
- - TRBJ2-7 13 TRBV6-6 CASSYPTGDEQYF TGTGCCAGCAGTTACCCGACTGGCGACGAGCAGTACTTC
TRBD1 few TRBJ2-7 17 TRBV5-1 CASSLEYWDSDIYEQYF TGCGCCAGCAGCTTGGAGTATTGGGACAGCGATATCTACGAGCAGTACTTC
- - TRBJ2-5 14 TRBV4-1 CASSHPQPPETQYF TGCGCCAGCAGCCACCCTCAACCCCCAGAGACCCAGTACTTC
TRBD1 - TRBJ1-2 15 TRBV20-1 CSAADRALINYGYTF TGCAGTGCTGCGGACAGGGCCCTGATCAACTATGGCTACACCTTC
- - TRBJ1-1 13 TRBV7-2 CASTRKGVREAFF TGTGCCAGCACCCGAAAGGGTGTTAGAGAAGCTTTCTTT